This is a list of T cell receptor beta chains from one sample in a study of blood T cell repertoires in COVID-19. Measured with immunoSEQ multiplex PCR; TCRdb has only the in-frame clones, and not every one. Of about 130,000 clones detected, approximately 80% appear once; the ten largest clones hold roughly 20%. Sequencing input: peripheral blood. These receptors were taken from an older man with acute or convalescent COVID-19. CDR3s include the opening cysteine and the closing phenylalanine or tryptophan. The D gene is left open where the match is weak. Clone size appears in some rows only: once, few, many, or a class for an expanded clone.

V: TRBV5-4
size: .
length: 14
D: .
J: TRBJ1-1
DNA: TGTGCCAGCAGGAGGACTGAGCAGAACACTGAAGCTTTCTTT
CDR3: CASRRTEQNTEAFF

V: TRBV7-2
size: .
length: 13
D: .
J: TRBJ2-3
DNA: TGTGCCAGCAGCCTTCAAATAGAGCCAACGCAGTATTTT
CDR3: CASSLQIEPTQYF

V: TRBV30
size: .
length: 13
D: TRBD1
J: TRBJ2-7
DNA: TGTGCCTGGAGTGAGGACAGGGGGCACGAGCAGTACTTC
CDR3: CAWSEDRGHEQYF

V: TRBV29-1
size: .
length: 13
D: .
J: TRBJ2-3
DNA: TGCAGCGTTGAAGTTTCTAGCACAGATACGCAGTATTTT
CDR3: CSVEVSSTDTQYF

V: TRBV15
size: few
length: 18
D: TRBD2
J: TRBJ2-3
DNA: TGTGCCACCAGCAGAGATTGGGCTAGCGGGGGTCGCACAGATACGCAGTATTTT
CDR3: CATSRDWASGGRTDTQYF

V: TRBV10-3
size: .
length: 15
D: TRBD1
J: TRBJ2-3
DNA: TGTGCCATCAGTGAGTCTGGACAGGGGGGGGATACGCAGTATTTT
CDR3: CAISESGQGGDTQYF

V: TRBV18
size: .
length: 16
D: TRBD2
J: TRBJ2-3
DNA: TGTGCCAGCTCACCGATGGGACTAGCGGGCCGAGATACGCAGTATTTT
CDR3: CASSPMGLAGRDTQYF

V: TRBV28
size: .
length: 15
D: .
J: TRBJ1-4
DNA: TGTGCCAGCAGTTTGGGGGCCACGGGTAATGAAAAACTGTTTTTT
CDR3: CASSLGATGNEKLFF

V: TRBV6-4
size: few
length: 15
D: TRBD2
J: TRBJ2-3
DNA: TGTGCCAGCAGTGAATCTAGCGGGGGGGCGGATACGCAGTATTTT
CDR3: CASSESSGGADTQYF

V: TRBV28
size: .
length: 13
D: .
J: TRBJ2-7
DNA: TGTGCCAGCAGATTGGAGGGCCCCTACGAGCAGTACTTC
CDR3: CASRLEGPYEQYF

V: TRBV28
size: .
length: 13
D: .
J: TRBJ1-6
DNA: TGTGCCAGCAGAAGGACAGATAATTCACCCCTCCACTTT
CDR3: CASRRTDNSPLHF

V: TRBV6-5
size: .
length: 15
D: .
J: TRBJ1-6
DNA: TGTGCCAGCAACAGGCGGACATCCTATAATTCACCCCTCCACTTT
CDR3: CASNRRTSYNSPLHF

V: TRBV6-5
size: .
length: 13
D: .
J: TRBJ2-3
DNA: TGTGCCGGGAAGGGGGGGAGGACAGATACGCAGTATTTT
CDR3: CAGKGGRTDTQYF

V: TRBV15
size: .
length: 17
D: TRBD1
J: TRBJ2-2
DNA: TGTGCCACCAGCAGGAGGGAGGGACAGGGTAGCACCGGGGAGCTGTTTTTT
CDR3: CATSRREGQGSTGELFF

V: TRBV7-2
size: .
length: 14
D: .
J: TRBJ2-7
DNA: TGTGCCAGCAGCATTAGCGGCGTTACCTACGAGCAGTACTTC
CDR3: CASSISGVTYEQYF

V: TRBV10-3
size: .
length: 14
D: TRBD1
J: TRBJ1-2
DNA: TGTGCCATCACCCAGACAGGGGTTGACTATGGCTACACCTTC
CDR3: CAITQTGVDYGYTF

V: TRBV3-1/TRBV3-2
size: .
length: 15
D: .
J: TRBJ2-6
DNA: TGTGCCAGCGCCCCTGGGGGCTCCGGGGCCAACGTCCTGACTTTC
CDR3: CASAPGGSGANVLTF

V: TRBV7-9
size: .
length: 15
D: TRBD1
J: TRBJ1-2
DNA: TGTGCCAGCAGCTTAGCGGGGACAGCCACCTATGGCTACACCTTC
CDR3: CASSLAGTATYGYTF

V: TRBV7-2
size: .
length: 15
D: TRBD1
J: TRBJ2-5
DNA: TGTGCCAGCAGCCAAGGACAGGGGGCTCGGGAGACCCAGTACTTC
CDR3: CASSQGQGARETQYF

V: TRBV5-6
size: once
length: 17
D: .
J: TRBJ2-1
DNA: TGTGCCAGCAGCCCCAGGGGCCGGGGCTTTTGGTACAATGAGCAGTTCTTC
CDR3: CASSPRGRGFWYNEQFF

V: TRBV6-6
size: .
length: 12
D: TRBD1
J: TRBJ1-2
DNA: TGTGCCAGCAGGGGGACAGACTATGGCTACACCTTC
CDR3: CASRGTDYGYTF

V: TRBV3-1/TRBV3-2
size: .
length: 13
D: .
J: TRBJ1-1
DNA: TGTGCCAGCAGCCCCGGGGTAAACACTGAAGCTTTCTTT
CDR3: CASSPGVNTEAFF

V: TRBV2
size: .
length: 14
D: .
J: TRBJ2-7
DNA: TGTGCCAGCAGTCCGGACTGGGAACCCTACGAGCAGTACTTC
CDR3: CASSPDWEPYEQYF

V: TRBV5-1
size: .
length: 14
D: TRBD1
J: TRBJ1-6
DNA: TGCGCCAGCAGCTTGGCTGGACAGGGCTCACCCCTCCACTTT
CDR3: CASSLAGQGSPLHF

V: TRBV19
size: .
length: 15
D: .
J: TRBJ1-5
DNA: TGTGCCAGTAGTATTGGGTTCAGGGGCAATCAGCCCCAGCATTTT
CDR3: CASSIGFRGNQPQHF

V: TRBV28
size: .
length: 15
D: .
J: TRBJ2-7
DNA: TGTGCCAGCAGTTCCCCCGGGACTGTATCCTACGAGCAGTACTTC
CDR3: CASSSPGTVSYEQYF

V: TRBV25-1
size: .
length: 14
D: .
J: TRBJ1-1
DNA: TGTGCCAGCAGTGATGTGGGGGGTTTGACTGAAGCTTTCTTT
CDR3: CASSDVGGLTEAFF